One T cell receptor beta chain is described in this entry. From germline, CDR1 is SEHNR and CDR2 FQNEAQ (reference sequence). J lost 3 bases, V lost 1 base, and 6 bases had no gene match. The CDR3 has 16 amino acids. In Seattle, patients joined the study during active infection and were tracked longitudinally. Sequencing used immunoSEQ multiplex PCR; TCRdb keeps in-frame clones, though not all of them. Of 160,000 or so clones in the sample, 93% were seen once. This record belongs to a study of blood T cell repertoires in COVID-19. V is TRBV7-9 and J is TRBJ2-5; TRBD2 matches at 9 bases. Sequenced sample: peripheral blood. The TCR comes from an older woman with COVID-19, enrolled during active disease. The CDR3 region is CASSLEAASGKETQYF. CDR3 DNA: TGTGCCAGCAGCTTAGAGGCGGCTAGCGGGAAAGAGACCCAGTACTTC.